This entry is about one T cell receptor (beta chain). Its antigen is undetermined. The data originate from a study of cytomegalovirus exposure and HLA in healthy donors. Overall study results and limits: Diagnosis of cytomegalovirus status made by the classifier reportedly showed high specificity and sensitivity. Immune exposure information comprised only CMV serostatus. What a later analysis showed was that several of the most significant clusters appeared linked to common viral pathogens.

CDR1 and CDR2 (germline): SGHDT, YYEEEE. V dropped 1 base and J dropped 4; count of bases not matched to a gene: 6. The CDR3 extends over 15 amino acids. The PCR employed 60 Vbeta primers together with 13 Jbeta primers. Profiling relied on immunoSEQ multiplex PCR, and the TCRdb table lists in-frame clones only, not all of them. In the table there are about 160,000 clones, roughly 85% of which are singletons. The V call is TRBV5-6, the J call TRBJ2-3; TRBD1 agrees at 7 bases. The sample was PBMCs. The receptor comes from a man aged 40-49 years in good health and CMV-seronegative. This CDR3 reads CASSLRGGVSDTQYF. The CDR3 nucleotides read TGTGCCAGCAGCTTGAGAGGGGGCGTATCAGATACGCAGTATTTT. Combining the CDR3 with reference TRBV5-6 and TRBJ2-3 gives the whole variable domain DAGVTQSPTHLIKTRGQQVTLRCSPKSGHDTVSWYQQALGQGPQFIFQYYEEEERQRGNFPDRFSGHQFPNYSSELNVNALLLGDSALYLCASSLRGGVSDTQYFGPGTRLTVL.